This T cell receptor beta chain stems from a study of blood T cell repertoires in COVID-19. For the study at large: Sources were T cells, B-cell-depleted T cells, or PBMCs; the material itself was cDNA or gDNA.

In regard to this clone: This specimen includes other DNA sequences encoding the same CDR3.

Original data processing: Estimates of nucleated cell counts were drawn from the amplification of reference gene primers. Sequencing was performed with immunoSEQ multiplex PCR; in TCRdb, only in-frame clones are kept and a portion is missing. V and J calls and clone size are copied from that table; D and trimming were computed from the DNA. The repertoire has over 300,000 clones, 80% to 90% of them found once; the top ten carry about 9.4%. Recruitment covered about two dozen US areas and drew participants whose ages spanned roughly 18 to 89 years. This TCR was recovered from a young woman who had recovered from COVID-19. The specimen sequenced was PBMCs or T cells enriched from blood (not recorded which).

CDR3 nucleotides: TGTGCCAGCAGCTTAGGGGGCGGCACTGAAGCTTTCTTT. Translating it yields CASSLGGGTEAFF. This sequence joins TRBV7-3 and TRBJ1-1, with a tentative D call TRBD1 (6 bases). Trimming left V 2 bases short and J 4 bases short, with 8 bases between. There are 13 residues in the CDR3. Germline CDR1 is SGHTA and CDR2 is FQGTGA.